This T cell receptor (beta chain) was identified during a study of T cell responses to AZD1222 COVID-19 vaccine (dated by TCRdb to about 2021). In the study overall: TCR sequencing covered more than 230 trial participants: about 210 given two doses of AZD1222 and about 26 given two doses of MenACWY control vaccine. Trial participants were enrolled into age subgroups of 18-55, 56-69 and 70-plus years, which contained about 150, 27 and 61 TCR-sequenced participants, respectively.

The CDR3 regions of human TCRbeta chains were analyzed by immunosequencing. The paper's data handling went like this. TCRs in the repertoires were compared against a reference library of SARS-CoV-2-specific TCRs that had been generated with the MIRA antigen-specificity platform. Breadth meant the fraction of unique TCRs that were SARS-CoV-2-associated, whereas depth meant the fraction of total T cells that were SARS-CoV-2-associated. Each spike-specific TCR was assigned to its reactive spike region and to a CD4 or CD8 class using the MIRA data. Log10-transformed breadth and depth values were compared by one-way ANOVA with Sidak's multiple comparisons tests. As stored in TCRdb, this immuneACCESS dataset retains in-frame rearrangements with V and J assigned. A fraction of the clones does not appear; measured against another copy, unresolved V genes explain less than half of the discrepancy, and the remainder lacks a known reason. That table is the source of V, J and clone size, and D and trimming were worked out from the DNA. Across this sample there are 70,000 or so clones, with approximately 87% seen only once. Roughly 23% of the sample is taken by the ten largest.

In the case of this clone: No cognate antigen has been identified for it. It has no much larger one-base neighbor in the sample; base qualities were not kept.

The sample's time point label, decoded: about 28 days (+/-7) after the second vaccine dose. AZD1222 recipients whose second dose came at about 4 weeks and those whose second dose came at about 12 weeks were combined into one group, since spike-specific TCR depth and breadth did not differ between the two schedules. Samples from vaccinated people were obtained from the UK trials COV001 and COV002, which included a single-blind randomized controlled phase 2/3 trial of AZD1222 (ChAdOx1 nCoV-19) in healthy adults. For TCRbeta chain sequencing, PBMC samples were collected from trial participants at day 0 and at day 28 after the second dose. According to the germline V gene, CDR1 reads SGDLS and CDR2 reads YYNGEE. The CDR3 numbers 14 residues from cysteine through phenylalanine. The only DNA kept is the CDR3, 42 bases in frame from the first base. V is reduced by 7 bases and J by 4 bases, leaving a spacing of 15 bases between them.

Here is what the overall study found, with its caveats: Because no day 14 peak-response samples were available, repertoires were characterized only after the peak T cell response. Epitopes outside the regions mutated in the B.1.351 and B.1.1.7 variants were reportedly recognized by nearly half of the unique spike-specific TCRs. The whole spike protein was spanned by vaccine-associated CD4 TCRs, and dominant responses were seen in regions 160-218 and 743-854. Participants were mostly white British and included more females than males, and it was suggested by the authors that clonal diversity may have been underestimated. The 56-69-year group was small, and its depth increase did not reach significance, likely because of low power. Conclusions about previously exposed vaccinees were limited because only six AZD1222 recipients were SARS-CoV-2 seropositive at baseline. A significant rise in spike-specific TCR breadth and depth was observed after two AZD1222 doses relative to day 0 and relative to MenACWY recipients.

The V gene is TRBV9 and the J gene is TRBJ1-5; the D gene is perhaps TRBD1, from 6 matching bases. The source is an adult who received the AZD1222 COVID-19 vaccine. The material sequenced was peripheral blood, taken 28 days after the second AZD1222 dose. The CDR3: CASGGGSFNQPQHF. At the DNA level, the sequence is TGTGCCAGCGGGGGCGGGTCTTTTAATCAGCCCCAGCATTTT. The variable domain in full, with residues beyond the CDR3 obtained from the reference TRBV9 and TRBJ1-5 genes, is DSGVTQTPKHLITATGQRVTLRCSPRSGDLSVYWYQQSLDQGLQFLIQYYNGEERAKGNILERFSAQQFPDLHSELNLSSLELGDSALYFCASGGGSFNQPQHFGDGTRLSIL.